This T cell receptor beta chain is from a study of blood T cell repertoires in COVID-19. Study-level information: Researchers got acute and convalescent COVID-19 samples from the United States, Italy and Spain. Sample material is recorded as cDNA or gDNA derived from T cells, B-cell-depleted T cells, or PBMCs.

V was clipped by 2 bases and J by 6 bases, with 8 bases between them. Germline CDR1 GTSNPN, CDR2 SVGIG (reference sequence). The CDR3 has 12 amino acids. Source study methods: Reference gene primer amplification gave estimated nucleated cell counts. Profiling relied on immunoSEQ multiplex PCR, and the TCRdb table lists in-frame clones only, not all of them. Clonal size and the V and J genes are those of that table, whereas D and trimming came from the DNA. The sample lists 190,000 or so clones; roughly 92% were seen once. The source of this sequence is a young man with COVID-19, enrolled during active disease. Sequenced sample: peripheral blood. The rearrangement joins TRBV30 to TRBJ2-1, with D possibly being TRBD2 (5 bases). CDR3 in amino acids: CAWSRRTNEQFF. The DNA of the CDR3 is TGTGCCTGGAGTAGGAGGACCAATGAGCAGTTCTTC. The full variable domain, completed using reference TRBV30 and TRBJ2-1, is SQTIHQWPATLVQPVGSPLSLECTVEGTSNPNLYWYRQAAGRGLQLLFYSVGIGQISSEVPQNLSASRPQDRQFILSSKKLLLSDSGFYLCAWSRRTNEQFFGPGTRLTVL.